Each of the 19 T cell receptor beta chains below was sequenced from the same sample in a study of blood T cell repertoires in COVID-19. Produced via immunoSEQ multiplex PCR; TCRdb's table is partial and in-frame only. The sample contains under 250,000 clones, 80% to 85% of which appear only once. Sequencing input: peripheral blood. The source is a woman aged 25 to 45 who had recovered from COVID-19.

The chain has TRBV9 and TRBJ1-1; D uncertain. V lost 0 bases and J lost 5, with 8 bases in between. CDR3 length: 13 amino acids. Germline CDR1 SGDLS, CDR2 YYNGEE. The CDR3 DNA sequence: TGTGCCAGCAGCGTAGAGGAGCAGACTGAAGCTTTCTTT. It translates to CASSVEEQTEAFF.

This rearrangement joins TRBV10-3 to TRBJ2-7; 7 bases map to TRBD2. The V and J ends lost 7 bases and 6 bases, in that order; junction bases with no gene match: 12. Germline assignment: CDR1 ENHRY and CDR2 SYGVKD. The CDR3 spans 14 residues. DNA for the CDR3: TGTGCCATCAAGGGGAGCGGGGACCCAACCGAGCAGTACTTC. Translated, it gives CAIKGSGDPTEQYF.

This CDR3 reads CASSYRTGLIPGANVLTF. DNA of the CDR3: TGTGCCAGCAGCTACCGGACAGGGCTAATACCTGGGGCCAACGTCCTGACTTTC. The J gene is TRBJ2-6, the V gene TRBV7-9; TRBD1 matches at 8 bases. Per germline, CDR1 SEHNR and CDR2 FQNEAQ (reference sequence). This CDR3 has 18 residues. J lost 2 bases, V lost 4 bases, and 10 bases had no gene match. Full variable domain (remainder filled in from reference TRBV7-9 and TRBJ2-6): DTGVSQNPRHKITKRGQNVTFRCDPISEHNRLYWYRQTLGQGPEFLTYFQNEAQLEKSRLLSDRFSAERPKGSFSTLEIQRTEQGDSAMYLCASSYRTGLIPGANVLTFGAGSRLTVL.

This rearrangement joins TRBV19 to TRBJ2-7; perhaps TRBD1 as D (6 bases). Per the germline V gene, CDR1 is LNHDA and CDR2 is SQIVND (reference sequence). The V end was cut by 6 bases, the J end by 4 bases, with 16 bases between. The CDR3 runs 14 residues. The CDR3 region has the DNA TGTGCCAGTAGCACCGGGACAAGGACTTACGAGCAGTACTTC. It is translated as CASSTGTRTYEQYF. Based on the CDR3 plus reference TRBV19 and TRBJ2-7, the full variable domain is DGGITQSPKYLFRKEGQNVTLSCEQNLNHDAMYWYRQDPGQGLRLIYYSQIVNDFQKGDIAEGYSVSREKKESFPLTVTSAQKNPTAFYLCASSTGTRTYEQYFGPGTRLTVT.

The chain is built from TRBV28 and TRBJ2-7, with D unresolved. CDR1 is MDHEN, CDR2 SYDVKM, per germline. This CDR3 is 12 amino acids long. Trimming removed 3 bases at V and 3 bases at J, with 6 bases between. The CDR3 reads CASSLHGYEQYF. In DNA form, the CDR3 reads TGTGCCAGCAGTTTGCACGGCTACGAGCAGTACTTC.

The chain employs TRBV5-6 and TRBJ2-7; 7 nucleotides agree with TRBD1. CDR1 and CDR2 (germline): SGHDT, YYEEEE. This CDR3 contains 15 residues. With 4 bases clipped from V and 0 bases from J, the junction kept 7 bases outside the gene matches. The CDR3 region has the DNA TGTGCCAGCAGCCGGTCGGGACAGCTCTCCTACGAGCAGTACTTC. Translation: CASSRSGQLSYEQYF.

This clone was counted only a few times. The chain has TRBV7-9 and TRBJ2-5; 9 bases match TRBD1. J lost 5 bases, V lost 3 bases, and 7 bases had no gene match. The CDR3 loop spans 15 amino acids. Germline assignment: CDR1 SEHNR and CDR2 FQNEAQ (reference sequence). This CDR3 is CASSFRDRDKETQYF. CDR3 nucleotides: TGTGCCAGCAGCTTCCGGGACAGGGACAAGGAGACCCAGTACTTC. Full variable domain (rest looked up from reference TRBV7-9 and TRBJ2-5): DTGVSQNPRHKITKRGQNVTFRCDPISEHNRLYWYRQTLGQGPEFLTYFQNEAQLEKSRLLSDRFSAERPKGSFSTLEIQRTEQGDSAMYLCASSFRDRDKETQYFGPGTRLLVL.

CDR3 nucleotides: TGTGCCAGTAGTAAGAGGGTTGAGGACTATGGCTACACCTTC. This codes for CASSKRVEDYGYTF. The chain combines TRBV19 with TRBJ1-2; the D is unclear. V lost 4 bases, J lost 3 bases, and 12 bases lay in between. The CDR3 extends over 14 amino acids. From germline, CDR1 is LNHDA and CDR2 SQIVND (reference sequence).

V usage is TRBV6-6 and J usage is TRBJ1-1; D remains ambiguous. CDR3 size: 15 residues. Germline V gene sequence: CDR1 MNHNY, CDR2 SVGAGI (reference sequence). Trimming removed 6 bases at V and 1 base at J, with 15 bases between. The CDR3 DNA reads TGTGCCAGCAGCGACCCCGGACTGGGGAACACTGAAGCTTTCTTT. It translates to CASSDPGLGNTEAFF.

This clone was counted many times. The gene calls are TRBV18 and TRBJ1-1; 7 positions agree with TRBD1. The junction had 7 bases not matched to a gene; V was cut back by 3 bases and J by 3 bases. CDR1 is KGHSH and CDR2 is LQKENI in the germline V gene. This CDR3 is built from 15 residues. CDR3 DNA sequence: TGTGCCAGCTCACCCTTCTCGACAGGGCACACTGAAGCTTTCTTT. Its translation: CASSPFSTGHTEAFF.

CDR3 region: CASTQGLHGTDTQYF. Here the CDR3 DNA reads TGCGCCAGCACCCAAGGACTCCATGGCACAGATACGCAGTATTTT. This chain uses TRBV5-1 with TRBJ2-3, with a tentative D call TRBD2 (5 bases). The V and J ends lost 6 bases and 1 base respectively, with 15 bases between them. Germline V gene lookup returns CDR1 SGHRS and CDR2 YFSETQ. CDR3 length: 15 residues.

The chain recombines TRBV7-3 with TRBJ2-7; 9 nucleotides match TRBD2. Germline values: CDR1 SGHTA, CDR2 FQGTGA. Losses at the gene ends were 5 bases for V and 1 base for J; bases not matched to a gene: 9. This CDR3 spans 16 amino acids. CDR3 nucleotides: TGTGCCAGCAGCGCCTCGGCTAGCGGGACTTCCTACGAGCAGTACTTC. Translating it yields CASSASASGTSYEQYF.

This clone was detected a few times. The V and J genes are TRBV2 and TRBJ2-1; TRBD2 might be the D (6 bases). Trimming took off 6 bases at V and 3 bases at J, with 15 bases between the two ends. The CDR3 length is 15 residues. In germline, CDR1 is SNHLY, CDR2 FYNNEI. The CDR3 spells CASRVRDSLYNEQFF. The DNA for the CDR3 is TGTGCCAGCAGAGTCCGGGACTCTCTCTACAATGAGCAGTTCTTC.

The CDR3 region is CASSNDPGLNTEAFF. CDR3 nucleotide sequence: TGTGCCAGCAGCAATGATCCGGGATTAAACACTGAAGCTTTCTTT. The chain couples TRBV21-1 to TRBJ1-1. TRBV21-1 is flagged as a pseudogene. This CDR3 has 15 amino acids.

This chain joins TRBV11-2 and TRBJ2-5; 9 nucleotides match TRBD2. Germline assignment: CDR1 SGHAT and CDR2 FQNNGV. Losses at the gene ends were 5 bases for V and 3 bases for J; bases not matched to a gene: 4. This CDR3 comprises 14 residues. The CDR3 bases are TGTGCCAGCAGCCCTTCTAGCGGGGAAGAGACCCAGTACTTC. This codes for CASSPSSGEETQYF.

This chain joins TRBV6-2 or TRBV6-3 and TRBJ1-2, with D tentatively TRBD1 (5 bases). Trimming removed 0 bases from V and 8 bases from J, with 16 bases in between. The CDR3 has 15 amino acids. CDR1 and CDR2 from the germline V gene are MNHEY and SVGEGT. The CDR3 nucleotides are TGTGCCAGCAGTTACTCGATTTCTGGGGCGTGGGGCTACACCTTC. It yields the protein CASSYSISGAWGYTF.

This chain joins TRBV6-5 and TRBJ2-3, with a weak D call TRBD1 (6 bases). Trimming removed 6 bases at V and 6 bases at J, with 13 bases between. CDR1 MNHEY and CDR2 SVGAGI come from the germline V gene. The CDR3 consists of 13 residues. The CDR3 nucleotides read TGTGCCAGCAGGCAACAGGGAAAGGATACGCAGTATTTT. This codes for CASRQQGKDTQYF.

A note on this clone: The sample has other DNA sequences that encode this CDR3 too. The CDR3 bases are TGCGCCAGCAGCTTGGTCCAGGGTATGAACACTGAAGCTTTCTTT. It translates to CASSLVQGMNTEAFF. The rearrangement links TRBV5-1 to TRBJ1-1; perhaps TRBD1 as D (5 bases). Trimming took 0 bases from V and 0 from J, leaving 9 bases between them. The germline V gene encodes CDR1 SGHRS and CDR2 YFSETQ. CDR3 length equals 15 residues.

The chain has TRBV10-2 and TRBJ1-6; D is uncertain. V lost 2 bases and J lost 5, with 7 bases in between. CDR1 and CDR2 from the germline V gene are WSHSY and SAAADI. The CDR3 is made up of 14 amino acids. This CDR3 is CASSEPGNNSPLHF. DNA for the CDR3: TGCGCCAGCAGTGAGCCGGGAAATAATTCACCCCTCCACTTT.